This T cell receptor beta chain was captured by sequencing in a study of blood T cell repertoires in COVID-19. Data came from immunoSEQ multiplex PCR; TCRdb stores just in-frame clones and leaves some out. The table shows 65,000 to 70,000 clones, with approximately 86% occurring only once. Germline V gene data show CDR1 as LNHDA and CDR2 as SQIVND (reference sequence). The CDR3 is made up of 15 amino acids. V lost 6 bases, J lost 2 bases, and 9 bases stayed unmatched. This TCR was sampled from a woman between 55 and 75 years old with acute or convalescent COVID-19. The chain combines TRBV19 with TRBJ2-7; 8 bases agree with TRBD2. The sample taken for sequencing was peripheral blood. The CDR3 loop is CASSRMAGGAYEQYF. As DNA, the CDR3 is TGTGCCAGTAGCCGGATGGCGGGGGGCGCCTACGAGCAGTACTTC.